Below, 10 T cell receptor beta chains from the same sample are listed, as sequenced in a study of blood T cell repertoires in COVID-19 (TCRdb year 2020). The receptor library was made with the immunoSEQ multiplex PCR assay. TCRdb obtained this table from immuneACCESS and retained in-frame rearrangements with V and J assigned. These tables miss some clones; where compared with another copy, unresolved V genes account for less than half of the shortfall, and the remainder is unexplained. The sample has about 200,000 clones on record, roughly nine tenths of them singletons. The top ten clonotypes cover 0.75% to 0.9% of the sample. The sample taken for sequencing was peripheral blood. These receptors came from a woman between 65 and 79 years old with acute or convalescent COVID-19.

The CDR3 reads CASSPMAGNEQYF. CDR3 nucleotide sequence: TGTGCCAGCTCACCAATGGCAGGGAACGAGCAGTACTTC. The chain couples TRBV18 to TRBJ2-7, with a tentative D call TRBD1 (5 bases). Germline assignment: CDR1 KGHSH and CDR2 LQKENI. There are 13 residues in the CDR3. V was shortened by 2 bases and J by 5 bases, with 10 bases between the two germline ends.

The chain joins TRBV6-5 to TRBJ1-1; a weak D match, TRBD1 (5 bases). V was pared by 2 bases and J by 8 bases, with 12 bases between. The V gene's germline CDR1 is MNHEY and CDR2 SVGAGI. There are 13 residues in the CDR3. The CDR3 sequence is CASSYSMGLEAFF. The CDR3 bases are TGTGCCAGCAGTTACAGTATGGGACTCGAAGCTTTCTTT.

This chain uses TRBV6-5 with TRBJ2-2; D is unresolved. Trimming stripped 2 bases from V and 5 bases from J, with 12 bases between. Germline-derived CDR1 and CDR2 are MNHEY and SVGAGI. The length of the CDR3 is 15 residues. Written as DNA, the CDR3 is TGTGCCAGCAGTTACGGTCTAGTTCGGACCGGGGAGCTGTTTTTT. Its protein is CASSYGLVRTGELFF.

The chain is built from TRBV3-1 (or the pseudogene TRBV3-2) and TRBJ2-7; TRBD2 matches at 10 bases. Germline V gene lookup returns CDR1 LGHDT and CDR2 YNNKEL (reference sequence). The CDR3 extends over 14 amino acids. The ends lost 1 base at V and 7 bases at J; junction bases unmatched: 4. The CDR3 DNA reads as TGTGCCAGCAGCCAAGGTCTAGCGGGAGAAGAGCAGTACTTC. This gives the protein CASSQGLAGEEQYF.

This clone came up once. This chain uses TRBV11-2 with TRBJ2-1; maybe TRBD1 (6 bases). V lost 8 bases and J 0 bases, leaving 17 bases between the germline ends. The CDR3 totals 16 residues. Looked up from germline, CDR1 is SGHAT and CDR2 is FQNNGV. CDR3 sequence (DNA): TGTGCCAGCCAGGTGCGTCAGGGGAGCTCCTACAATGAGCAGTTCTTC. This gives the protein CASQVRQGSSYNEQFF.

CDR3 loop: CAISDLGGSTKETQYF. The CDR3 DNA is TGTGCCATCAGTGACCTGGGGGGATCCACCAAAGAGACCCAGTACTTC. The chain combines TRBV10-3 with TRBJ2-5, with D possibly TRBD2 on 6 matching bases. The V and J ends lost 3 bases and 3 bases respectively, with 17 bases between them. The length of the CDR3 is 16 residues. CDR1 is ENHRY, CDR2 SYGVKD, per germline.

The chain recombines TRBV3-1 (or the pseudogene TRBV3-2) with TRBJ1-3; D not resolved. Trimming cost V 4 bases and J 1 base, with 8 bases left between them. This CDR3 contains 14 residues. CDR1 LGHDT and CDR2 YNNKEL come from the germline V gene (reference sequence). This chain's CDR3 is CASSLGGSGNTIYF. The CDR3 nucleotides are TGTGCCAGCAGCCTGGGAGGGTCTGGAAACACCATATATTTT.

This clone was seen only once. This chain joins TRBV7-9 and TRBJ1-3; D is perhaps TRBD1 (6 bases). V lost 1 base to trimming and J lost 2 bases, with 9 bases between them. The CDR3 contains 15 residues. Germline CDR1 is SEHNR and CDR2 is FQNEAQ (reference sequence). The CDR3 DNA follows: TGTGCCAGCAGCTTAGTAGCAGGGGCTGGAAACACCATATATTTT. Translated, it gives CASSLVAGAGNTIYF.

The chain is built from TRBV18 and TRBJ2-5; D unclear. The germline gives CDR1 KGHSH, CDR2 LQKENI. V was clipped by 2 bases and J by 1 base, with 8 bases between them. This CDR3 has 14 residues. In DNA, the CDR3 is TGTGCCAGCTCACCAATAAACAGCCAAGAGACCCAGTACTTC. Amino acids: CASSPINSQETQYF. Looking up the rest from reference TRBV18 and TRBJ2-5 gives the full variable domain: NAGVMQNPRHLVRRRGQEARLRCSPMKGHSHVYWYRQLPEEGLKFMVYLQKENIIDESGMPKERFSAEFPKEGPSILRIQQVVRGDSAAYFCASSPINSQETQYFGPGTRLLVL.

The chain carries TRBV20-1 and TRBJ1-3, with a weak D call TRBD1 (6 bases). The CDR3 contains 15 residues. V lost 3 bases to trimming and J lost 6 bases, with 18 bases between them. Germline CDR1 DFQATT, CDR2 SNEGSKA (reference sequence). Here the CDR3 DNA reads TGCAGTGCTAGTGGTAGGGGGACCGGGGAAAACACCATATATTTT. Amino acid sequence: CSASGRGTGENTIYF.